The entry below describes one TCR beta chain. This clonotype showed up just a few times. Its antigen is unknown. The input lacks base qualities; no much larger clone sits a single base away. This sample was included in a study of identical twins (TCRdb year 2016). A note on the overall study: To test whether fetal clonotypes persist, this study deep-sequenced TCR alpha and beta repertoires from monozygotic twins, from unrelated adults of various ages, and from cord blood. To rule out contamination, replicate twin experiments were performed at different times with different library preparation protocols. The paper's findings and limits, for the study overall: Compared with coincidental sharing between unrelated individuals, an excess of low generation-probability sequences was observed among out-of-frame TCR alpha sequences shared between twins. A weaker excess of twin sharing was found in beta out-of-frame sequences because the signal-to-noise ratio was lowered by fewer shared sequences. Because the same donors could not be followed over many years, the conclusions relied on cross-sectional statistical analysis. Out-of-frame TCR alpha sharing in monozygotic twins was systematically underestimated by recombination models, whereas sharing between unrelated individuals was in agreement with the recombination models. Zero-insertion analyses could be partly confounded by invariant T cells such as MAIT and iNKT, although diverse VJ usage argued against such confounding for most clonotypes. Abundant cord blood beta clonotypes carried fewer insertions; young adult naive repertoires showed a weaker similar trend, while memory repertoires showed none.

The CDR3, cysteine through phenylalanine, is 13 amino acids long. The only DNA kept is the CDR3, 39 bases in frame from the first base. V trim: 6 bases; J trim: 9 bases; unmatched bases: 8. As encoded in the germline V gene, CDR1 is SQVTM while CDR2 is ANQGSEA. The protocol used for the library was 5' RACE. The sequencer was an Illumina HiSeq 2000. A universal primer binding site was introduced by template switching, and a unique molecular identifier was present in the final cDNA, enabling accurate counting of TCR cDNA molecules. Specific primers in the conserved constant-segment region were used to synthesize first-strand cDNA for TCR alpha and beta chains. Each cDNA library was double barcoded, with a SMART-Mk sample barcode plus Illumina barcodes, to control for contamination. Two successive PCR steps introduced TruSeq adapter sequences along with Illumina sample barcodes. Sequencing of the TCR alpha and beta cDNA libraries was done on the Illumina HiSeq platform using custom primers. On the study's bioinformatics: Raw reads were processed with MiGEC to extract unique molecular identifiers, and MiXCR was used to determine CDR3 positions. Recombination models were inferred per individual with the repgenHMM and IGoR tools using an EM algorithm. Shared clonotypes were analyzed with the tcR package in R, and sharing was normalized by the product of cloneset sizes. Out-of-frame nonproductive sequences were analyzed to study raw recombination free of thymic and clonal selection effects. The raw public data were reprocessed by TCRdb itself: fastp quality trimming at Q25, MiXCR clonotype calling, in-frame beta chains only. Each CDR3 protein gets just one entry, which takes the most common genes and DNA from the rows behind it. These V and J calls are TCRdb output, not the study's own analysis. Recorded for this sample are 700,000 or so distinct CDR3 sequences; around 20% of them occurred a single time. Approximately 4.3% of the sample is taken by the ten largest.

Every donor was a healthy Caucasian. Three pairs of female monozygotic twins, all aged roughly 18 to 29 years, were included in the twin cohort. RNA for TCR libraries was isolated from peripheral blood mononuclear cells. A further study also used this sample, focusing on T cells expressing NK-cell markers. Per the second study: Three sorted T-cell subsets (CD3+CD56+NKG2C+, CD3+CD56+NKG2C- and CD3+CD56-NKG2C+) from under 10 donors had their TCR beta-chain repertoires profiled. Among the eight sequenced donors, seven were HCMV-seropositive and one was HCMV-seronegative. In several experiments an anti-gammadeltaTCR antibody was added to restrict sorting to alphabetaTCR-expressing T cells. For over five donors, the dominant CD3+CD56+NKG2C+ clonotypes were among the top 10 CD8+ clonotypes and accounted for about 1.0-7.5% of CD8+ T cells. Those dominant clonotypes were again the most abundant among CD3+CD56-NKG2C+ cells in a handful of donors, at roughly 25-60.1%. Whether the expanded NKG2C-expressing T cell clones were specific for HCMV antigens remained unclear. Randomly selected healthy volunteers, three men and five women, were used as the eight sequenced donors. HCMV serostatus was determined by detecting HCMV-specific IgG in serum with a commercial ELISA kit. Bulk peripheral blood T-cell repertoires were additionally sequenced from unsorted PBMC for about six donors. MIGEC was used to demultiplex reads and group reads by UMI, and MiTCR was used to assemble and quantify clonotypes. Only TCR cDNA sequences supported by at least two reads were kept to exclude erroneous sequences. The tcR package was used for downstream repertoire analysis, and clonotypes were matched across fractions by CDR3 nucleotide sequence plus V segment. VDJmatch was used to annotate antigen specificity against VDJdb, with one amino acid substitution in CDR3 allowed.

The receptor was derived from a woman aged 18-29 years in good health. What was sequenced was PBMCs. The sequence is built from TRBV29-1 and TRBJ1-6; 7 bases in the middle match TRBD1. The CDR3 protein is CSVETGRGSPLHF. The DNA is TGCAGCGTGGAGACAGGGAGGGGTTCACCCCTCCACTTT.